This entry lists 24 T cell receptor beta chains sequenced from one sample in a study of T-cell reconstitution after alpha-beta-depleted transplantation in children. During its preparation, the TCRbeta library received unique molecular identifiers. TCRdb fed the PCR reads into MiXCR, producing one record per CDR3 protein. The repertoire holds some 200,000 distinct CDR3 sequences, with about a tenth as singletons. The sample was PBMCs from the stem cell graft donor, taken from the stem cell graft. These receptors originate from a human donor who donated a stem cell graft to a child with acute lymphoblastic leukemia.

This clonotype turned up a few times. The chain joins TRBV12-3 or TRBV12-4 to TRBJ1-5, with D possibly matching TRBD1 (6 bases). With 7 bases removed from V and 4 bases from J, the gap between germline ends came to 14 bases. The CDR3 sequence is 14 residues long. The CDR3 coding sequence is TGTGCCAGCAATCCGGGACAACCTAATCAGCCCCAGCATTTT. It encodes CASNPGQPNQPQHF.

This rearrangement joins TRBV19 to TRBJ1-5; D unclear. Germline CDR1 reads LNHDA; CDR2 reads SQIVND (reference sequence). Trimming removed 1 base from V and 0 bases from J, with 10 bases in between. This CDR3 spans 16 amino acids. CDR3 DNA: TGTGCCAGTAGTATAGTAAGCATTAGTAGCAATCAGCCCCAGCATTTT. Protein: CASSIVSISSNQPQHF.

This clonotype was seen repeatedly, ten times or more. V usage is TRBV12-3 or TRBV12-4 and J usage is TRBJ1-5, with a weak D call TRBD1 (5 bases). V was shortened by 2 bases and J by 7 bases, with 15 bases between the two germline ends. There are 15 residues in the CDR3. The CDR3 nucleotides are TGTGCCAGCAGTTTAACCGGGGACCGTACGCAGCCCCAGCATTTT. This sequence encodes CASSLTGDRTQPQHF.

This clonotype came up a few times. This sequence joins TRBV20-1 and TRBJ2-1; 10 bases agree with TRBD2. The CDR3 totals 18 residues. Germline V CDR1 and CDR2: DFQATT, SNEGSKA (reference sequence). Unmatched junction bases numbered 14, after V lost 0 bases and J lost 6 bases. CDR3 sequence reads: CSARDLKAGGLTSNEQFF. Written as DNA, the CDR3 is TGCAGTGCTAGAGATCTGAAAGCGGGGGGGCTCACTTCCAATGAGCAGTTCTTC.

This clonotype was observed many times. The chain links TRBV5-1 to TRBJ2-3; 8 bases fit TRBD1. Looked up from germline, CDR1 is SGHRS and CDR2 is YFSETQ. This CDR3 comprises 16 residues. V lost 1 base and J lost 4; bases outside the gene matches: 8. In DNA form, the CDR3 reads TGCGCCAGCAGCTTGTCCCGGACAGGGAGTGCAGATACGCAGTATTTT. It codes for CASSLSRTGSADTQYF.

This clonotype was recorded many times. This chain connects TRBV11-2 to TRBJ2-7; perhaps D is TRBD1 or TRBD2 (5 bases each). V was clipped by 1 base and J by 4 bases, with 20 bases between them. Germline CDR1 SGHAT, CDR2 FQNNGV. The CDR3 spans 17 residues. The DNA of the CDR3 is TGTGCCAGCAGCTTAGTCTTATGGGACGCAAAGAGATACGAGCAGTACTTC. Its protein product is CASSLVLWDAKRYEQYF. The full variable domain, with the rest looked up from reference TRBV11-2 and TRBJ2-7, is EAGVAQSPRYKIIEKRQSVAFWCNPISGHATLYWYQQILGQGPKLLIQFQNNGVVDDSQLPKDRFSAERLKGVDSTLKIQPAKLEDSAVYLCASSLVLWDAKRYEQYFGPGTRLTVT.

This clonotype was seen ten or more times. The CDR3 DNA is TGCGCCAGCAGCCCAAGGACAGGGGCTAGCGAGCAGTACTTC. Encoded protein: CASSPRTGASEQYF. This chain uses TRBV5-1 with TRBJ2-7; 9 bases are a match to TRBD1. Germline-derived CDR1 and CDR2 are SGHRS and YFSETQ. This CDR3 has 14 residues. V shed 4 bases and J 6 bases; nucleotides not matched to a gene: 8.

This CDR3 reads CASSLAGEAYEQYF. The CDR3 region has the DNA TGCGCCAGCAGCTTGGCAGGGGAGGCCTACGAGCAGTACTTC. The chain carries TRBV5-1 and TRBJ2-7, with D perhaps TRBD1 or TRBD2 (6 bases each). Germline loops: CDR1 SGHRS, CDR2 YFSETQ. V was pared by 0 bases and J by 2 bases, with 9 bases between. This CDR3 has 14 residues.

This clonotype appeared a few times. V is TRBV7-9 and J is TRBJ2-7; 7 nucleotides align to TRBD1. With V trimmed by 6 bases and J by 5 bases, 10 bases remained unmatched. Germline V CDR1 and CDR2: SEHNR, FQNEAQ (reference sequence). The CDR3 has 14 residues. The DNA for the CDR3 is TGTGCCAGCAGGGCGGCAGGGGGATTCAACGAGCAGTACTTC. Translated: CASRAAGGFNEQYF. The full variable domain, its missing parts supplied by reference TRBV7-9 and TRBJ2-7, is DTGVSQNPRHKITKRGQNVTFRCDPISEHNRLYWYRQTLGQGPEFLTYFQNEAQLEKSRLLSDRFSAERPKGSFSTLEIQRTEQGDSAMYLCASRAAGGFNEQYFGPGTRLTVT.

This clonotype was picked up many times. This sequence joins TRBV7-7 and TRBJ2-3, with 10 nucleotides matching TRBD2. Germline loops: CDR1 SSHAT, CDR2 FNYEAQ (reference sequence). V shed 5 bases, J shed 2 bases, and the junction held 13 bases outside the gene matches. This CDR3 region has 18 residues. CDR3 amino acids: CASSPRRIAGGLTDTQYF. The CDR3 DNA is TGTGCCAGCAGCCCACGGAGGATAGCGGGGGGCCTCACAGATACGCAGTATTTT.

There are many counts of this clonotype. The V and J genes are TRBV4-2 and TRBJ1-2; 10 bases line up with TRBD1. CDR1 and CDR2 from the germline V gene are LGHNA and YNFKEQ. The ends lost 0 bases at V and 4 bases at J; junction bases unmatched: 2. This CDR3 comprises 15 residues. DNA of the CDR3: TGTGCCAGCAGCCAAGAAGGGACAGGGGCCTATGGCTACACCTTC. This encodes CASSQEGTGAYGYTF.

CDR3 in DNA: TGTGCCATCAGTGAGTCACCTTCGGGGATGAACACTGAAGCTTTCTTT. Translating it yields CAISESPSGMNTEAFF. The chain uses TRBV10-3 and TRBJ1-1; D unresolved. CDR3 length: 16 amino acids. Trimming cost V 0 bases and J 0 bases, with 11 bases left between them. Germline V gene sequence: CDR1 ENHRY, CDR2 SYGVKD.

The gene calls are TRBV7-6 and TRBJ2-1; D is perhaps TRBD1 (8 bases). Germline assignment: CDR1 SGHVS and CDR2 FNYEAQ. The CDR3 runs to 15 residues. The V end was cut by 6 bases, the J end by 5 bases, with 17 bases between. CDR3 nucleotides: TGTGCCAGCAGTTTGGGGGGGACAGGAGACAATGAGCAGTTCTTC. Its protein is CASSLGGTGDNEQFF.

This clonotype was counted at least ten times. The chain carries TRBV20-1 and TRBJ2-1; perhaps TRBD1 as D (5 bases). The CDR3 sequence is 12 residues long. The germline V gene has CDR1 DFQATT and CDR2 SNEGSKA (reference sequence). Trimming took 6 bases from V and 8 from J, leaving 14 bases between them. The CDR3 bases are TGCAGTGCCGTCGCCAGGGTTTATGAGCAGTTCTTC. As protein: CSAVARVYEQFF.

About this clonotype itself: An end of the junction differs from the germline gene, which may be a read error. The V and J genes are TRBV20-1 and TRBJ1-5; the match to TRBD1 covers 10 bases. This CDR3 spans 17 amino acids. Germline lookup yields CDR1 DFQATT and CDR2 SNEGSKA (reference sequence). CDR3 sequence (DNA): TGCTGTGCTAGTAATTCCCTCCGGGACAGGGGTAATCAGCCCCAGCATTTT. Protein: CCASNSLRDRGNQPQHF.

With respect to this clonotype: Because the CDR3 is missing its conserved closing phenylalanine or tryptophan, this is likely a read error. The chain couples TRBV5-1 to TRBJ2-7, with 7 bases fitting TRBD2. The CDR3 is 15 amino acids. The germline V gene has CDR1 SGHRS and CDR2 YFSETQ. The V segment lost 1 base and the J segment 6 bases; nucleotides outside the gene matches: 10. The CDR3 protein is CASSLLSSSGSEQYY. The CDR3 DNA follows: TGCGCCAGCAGCTTGTTAAGTTCTAGCGGCAGCGAGCAGTACTAC.

This clonotype was counted ten times or more. This rearrangement joins TRBV4-3 to TRBJ2-2; 8 bases align to TRBD1. The V gene's germline CDR1 is LGHNA and CDR2 YSLEER. The CDR3 is 16 amino acids. The trim removed 4 bases at V and 5 bases at J, leaving 9 bases unmatched. CDR3: CASSPEPGQVTGELFF. DNA for the CDR3: TGCGCCAGCAGCCCCGAACCGGGACAGGTTACCGGGGAGCTGTTTTTT.

This clonotype was observed a few times. The chain is built from TRBV11-2 and TRBJ1-1; D not resolved. The CDR3 has 14 amino acids. Trimming removed 0 bases from V and 3 bases from J, with 8 bases in between. Per germline, CDR1 SGHAT and CDR2 FQNNGV. Here the CDR3 DNA reads TGTGCCAGCAGCTTAGAAGGGTCATACACTGAAGCTTTCTTT. Translation: CASSLEGSYTEAFF.

This sequence joins TRBV29-1 and TRBJ2-2; 8 bases agree with TRBD1. V lost 4 bases and J lost 1; bases outside the gene matches: 2. This CDR3 is 14 amino acids long. Germline V gives CDR1 SQVTM, CDR2 ANQGSEA. The CDR3 loop reads CSVGTGWNTGELFF. CDR3 nucleotide sequence: TGCAGCGTTGGGACAGGGTGGAACACCGGGGAGCTGTTTTTT.

The sample holds a few counts of this clonotype. The chain links TRBV5-1 to TRBJ1-2; 10 bases agree with TRBD1. The germline V gene encodes CDR1 SGHRS and CDR2 YFSETQ. This CDR3 is 15 amino acids long. Losses at the gene ends were 4 bases for V and 6 bases for J; bases not matched to a gene: 9. The CDR3: CASSVAGTGADGYTF. DNA for the CDR3: TGCGCCAGCAGCGTTGCGGGGACAGGGGCTGATGGCTACACCTTC.

Ten or more counts support this clonotype. The chain has TRBV25-1 and TRBJ2-1, with D perhaps matching TRBD2 (6 bases). The length of the CDR3 is 13 residues. The germline V and J ends were trimmed by 4 bases and 6 bases, with 10 bases remaining between them. Germline V gives CDR1 MGHDK, CDR2 SYGVNS. The DNA for the CDR3 is TGTGCCAGCAGTGGACTAGGGGCCAATGAGCAGTTCTTC. Translation: CASSGLGANEQFF.

This clonotype has at least ten counts. CDR3 coding DNA: TGTGCCAGCAGTTTGTATGAGGGGGAGAAGCAGTACTTC. Translating gives CASSLYEGEKQYF. This chain connects TRBV27 to TRBJ2-7; a possible D gene is TRBD1 (6 bases). The CDR3 sequence is 13 residues long. The ends were cut back, 3 bases at V and 8 bases at J, with 14 bases in the middle. CDR1 and CDR2 from the germline V gene are MNHEY and SMNVEV (reference sequence).

The chain employs TRBV20-1 and TRBJ1-5, with 7 positions matching TRBD1. CDR3 length equals 18 residues. The ends lost 0 bases at V and 4 bases at J; junction bases unmatched: 15. Germline V gene data show CDR1 as DFQATT and CDR2 as SNEGSKA (reference sequence). The DNA of the CDR3 is TGCAGTGCTAGAGATTCCTTCGGACAGGTTGATACAAATCAGCCCCAGCATTTT. Its translation: CSARDSFGQVDTNQPQHF.

J is TRBJ1-5 and V is TRBV12-3 or TRBV12-4, with D possibly matching TRBD1 (5 bases). This CDR3 region has 18 residues. V lost 2 bases and J 0 bases, leaving 17 bases between the germline ends. The CDR3 DNA sequence: TGTGCCAGCAGTTTAACCGCAGGCGACAGCTATAGCAATCAGCCCCAGCATTTT. Translated, it gives CASSLTAGDSYSNQPQHF.